A single T cell receptor (beta chain) is shown here with its context. Its antigen remains unidentified. No base qualities exist here, and no much larger clone lies one base off it. The time point tag for this specimen amounts to: cells obtained before transplantation from donor or recipient. CD3+CD4+ and CD3+CD8+ populations were FACS-sorted from unstimulated pre-transplant donor and recipient cells taken from spleen or lymph nodes. Libraries were made using the immunoSEQ multiplex PCR assay. For most patients, genomic DNA was isolated using the Qiagen DNeasy Blood and Tissue Kit and was shipped frozen to Adaptive Biotechnologies for TCR sequencing. For most patients, high-throughput TCR-beta CDR3 sequencing of genomic DNA was performed by Adaptive Biotechnologies. The original methods were these. TCR sequencing data were retrieved from Adaptive's ImmunoSEQ software for around 19 patients, whereas three other patients were processed with MiXCR and VDJtools. To correct CD4 versus CD8 sorting errors, any sequence found in both subsets at a frequency ratio below 5:1 was removed. Because the origin of CDR3 nucleotide sequences shared between donor and recipient could not be assigned, those sequences were removed. Alloreactive clones required at least 2-fold expansion over unstimulated cells and minimum CFSE-low frequency of 0.002% (template counts) or 0.001% (read counts). Clones detected in sequenced pre-transplant spleen, lymph node, or MLR CFSE-low populations of the donor or recipient were defined as mappable. Cumulative frequency of alloreactive clones was calculated as a percentage of all sequences weighted by copy number. TCRdb's version of the immuneACCESS table is confined to in-frame rearrangements and falls short of the full clone set. An unresolved V gene accounts for under half of the shortfall where checked; the remainder is of unknown origin. Clonal size and the V and J genes are those of that table, whereas D and trimming came from the DNA. Within this sample are about 100,000 clones, with roughly 84% of them counted one time only. The top ten clones comprise about 0.9% of the sample.

CDR1 and CDR2, per the germline V gene, are SGHVS and FNYEAQ. V gives up 1 base and J gives up 6 bases, and the segment between their germline ends measures 20 bases. The CDR3, cysteine through phenylalanine, is 17 amino acids long. Kept here is only the CDR3 DNA, which spans 51 bases and is read in frame from base 1. These data belong to a study of graft-versus-host responses after intestinal transplantation (TCRdb year 2021). The study in broad terms: Recipients received multivisceral, liver-intestinal, or isolated intestinal transplants. Instead of going to the commercial service, samples from a few later patients were sequenced in-house on an Illumina MiSeq and processed with MiXCR. To identify alloreactive clones, pre-transplant mixed lymphocyte reaction products were sequenced and compared with unstimulated pre-transplant donor and recipient T cells. Anti-thymocyte globulin induction was given to all recipients, followed by maintenance tacrolimus and steroids for approximately three years. A peak of at least 4% donor T cells among recipient peripheral blood mononuclear cells was the definition used for donor T cell macrochimerism. The cohort enrolled some 25 intestinal transplant recipients including one retransplant, and 3 patients lacking pretransplant specimens were excluded. Graft-versus-host and host-versus-graft alloreactive T cell clones were tracked in the graft, circulation and bone marrow after intestinal transplantation using bulk TCR-beta CDR3 sequencing. General conclusions and limits of the study: GvH clones turned up in recipient bone marrow, with some appearing earlier in ileal mucosa or blood, a pattern consistent with an intestinal mucosal origin. The conclusions were limited by the relatively low number and heterogeneity of the intestinal transplant patients. Patients with donor T cell macrochimerism had high GvH to HvG T cell clonal ratios in their allografts. Early after transplant, peak levels of circulating GvH clones were associated with declines in HvG clones.

The source is a human donor who received an intestinal transplant. Sequencing used unstimulated CD4+ T cells sorted from spleen or lymph node cells, obtained before intestinal transplant. The rearranged segments are TRBV7-6 and TRBJ2-3; TRBD2 is possibly the D segment (5 matching bases). CDR3 sequence: CASSLVAGPQDADTQYF. The nucleotide sequence is given as TGTGCCAGCAGCTTAGTCGCGGGCCCCCAAGACGCGGATACGCAGTATTTT.